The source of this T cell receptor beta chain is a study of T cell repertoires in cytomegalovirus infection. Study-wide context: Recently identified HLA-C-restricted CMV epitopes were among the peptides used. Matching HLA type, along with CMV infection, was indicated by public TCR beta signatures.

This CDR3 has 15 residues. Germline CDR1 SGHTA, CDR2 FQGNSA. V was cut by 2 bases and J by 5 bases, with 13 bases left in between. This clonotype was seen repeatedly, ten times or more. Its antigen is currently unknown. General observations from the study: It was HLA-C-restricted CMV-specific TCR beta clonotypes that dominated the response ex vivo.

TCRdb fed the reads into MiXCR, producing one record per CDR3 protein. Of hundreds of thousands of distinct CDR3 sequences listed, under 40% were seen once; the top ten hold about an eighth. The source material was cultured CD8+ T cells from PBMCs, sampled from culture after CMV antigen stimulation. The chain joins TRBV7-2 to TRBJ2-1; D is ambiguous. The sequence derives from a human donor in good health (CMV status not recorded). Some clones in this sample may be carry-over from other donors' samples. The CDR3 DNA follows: TGTGCCAGCAGCTTATCCCAAAACCCCAACAATGAGCAGTTCTTC. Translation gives CASSLSQNPNNEQFF.